The entry below gives a single TCR beta chain sequence along with its context. Its antigen remains unknown. The CDR3 consists of 17 residues. Trimming at V came to 1 base and at J to 0 bases, leaving 7 bases not matched to a gene. Germline CDR1 is KGHSH and CDR2 is LQKENI. This sample is drawn from a study of identical twins. Study-wide results and limits: Memory repertoires lacked the insertion deficit that abundant cord blood beta clonotypes showed.

Each CDR3 protein is one row after TCRdb ran MiXCR on the 5' RACE reads. Seen here are 450,000 or so distinct CDR3 sequences, about 13% observed once, and the top ten hold about 0.97%. These data were also filed under a second study, of yellow fever vaccine responses in identical twins.

Sequencing was performed on CD4+ T cells sorted from blood. This clonotype originated in a woman younger than 30 in good health. The chain links TRBV18 to TRBJ2-5; 8 bases map to TRBD1. CDR3 in DNA: TGTGCCAGCTCACCACTGAGGACAGGGTCCCACCAAGAGACCCAGTACTTC. Encoded protein: CASSPLRTGSHQETQYF.